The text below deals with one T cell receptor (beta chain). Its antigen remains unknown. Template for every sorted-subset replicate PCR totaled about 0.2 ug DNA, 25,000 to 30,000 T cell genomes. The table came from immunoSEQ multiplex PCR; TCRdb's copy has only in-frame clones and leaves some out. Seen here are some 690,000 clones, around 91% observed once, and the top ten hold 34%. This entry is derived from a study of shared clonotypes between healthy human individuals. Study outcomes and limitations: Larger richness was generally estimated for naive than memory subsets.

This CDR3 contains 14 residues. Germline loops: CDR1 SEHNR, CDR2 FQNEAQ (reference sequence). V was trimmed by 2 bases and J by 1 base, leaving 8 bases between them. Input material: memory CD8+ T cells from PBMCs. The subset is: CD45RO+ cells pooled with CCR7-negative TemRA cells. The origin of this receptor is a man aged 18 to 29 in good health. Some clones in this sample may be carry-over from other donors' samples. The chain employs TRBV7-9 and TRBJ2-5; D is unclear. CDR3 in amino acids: CASSLKGAQETQYF. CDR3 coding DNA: TGTGCCAGCAGCTTAAAGGGCGCCCAAGAGACCCAGTACTTC.